These 32 T cell receptor beta chains share one sample of origin, sequenced in a study of T cell responses to AZD1222 COVID-19 vaccine. The repertoire was sequenced with immunoSEQ multiplex PCR; TCRdb's copy has only in-frame clones and lacks some. The sample consists of around 200,000 clones, 88% of them appearing once. This sample comprised peripheral blood, obtained on day 0 of AZD1222 vaccination. The source is an adult in good health.

The chain links TRBV7-8 to TRBJ1-4; 8 positions agree with TRBD1. The trim removed 1 base at V and 8 bases at J, leaving 3 bases unmatched. Germline CDR1 SGHVS, CDR2 FQNEAQ. The CDR3 has 14 amino acids. The CDR3 nucleotides read TGTGCCAGCAGCTTAGACAGGGGGAGGGAAAAACTGTTTTTT. Translation: CASSLDRGREKLFF. Full variable domain (missing parts from reference TRBV7-8 and TRBJ1-4): GAGVSQSPRYKVAKRGQDVALRCDPISGHVSLFWYQQALGQGPEFLTYFQNEAQLDKSGLPSDRFFAERPEGSVSTLKIQRTQQEDSAVYLCASSLDRGREKLFFGSGTQLSVL.

The CDR3 is CASRAPGGGSYEQYF. In nucleotides, the CDR3 is TGTGCCAGCAGAGCGCCGGGTGGGGGCTCCTACGAGCAGTACTTC. The V call is TRBV6-6, the J call TRBJ2-7; D possibly matches TRBD1 or TRBD2 (5 bases each). The CDR3 extends over 15 amino acids. CDR1 is MNHNY, CDR2 SVGAGI, per germline (reference sequence). V lost 6 bases, J lost 0 bases, and 15 bases lay in between.

The rearrangement links TRBV5-5 to TRBJ1-5; 9 bases map to TRBD1. Trimming removed 0 bases from V and 7 bases from J; junction bases left unmatched: 8. CDR3 size: 16 residues. Per the germline V gene, CDR1 is SGHKS and CDR2 is YYEKEE (reference sequence). In nucleotides, the CDR3 is TGTGCCAGCAGCTTGGCAGGGACAGGGATCGGGCAGCCCCAGCATTTT. Encoded protein: CASSLAGTGIGQPQHF.

The chain joins TRBV5-6 to TRBJ2-7; no definite D call. V dropped 7 bases and J dropped 0 bases, with 11 bases sitting between them. This CDR3 spans 13 amino acids. CDR1 is SGHDT and CDR2 is YYEEEE in the germline V gene. The CDR3: CASGRTGSYEQYF. DNA of the CDR3: TGTGCCAGCGGACGGACGGGCTCCTACGAGCAGTACTTC.

V and J are TRBV6-2 or TRBV6-3 and TRBJ1-1; D remains ambiguous. The CDR3 loop spans 13 amino acids. The V end lost 2 bases, the J end lost 6 bases, and 10 bases lay between the germline ends. CDR1 is MNHEY and CDR2 is SVGEGT in the germline V gene. The DNA of the CDR3 is TGTGCCAGCAGTTACACCAATAACGCTGAAGCTTTCTTT. This gives the protein CASSYTNNAEAFF.

This clone was recorded once. V is TRBV27 and J is TRBJ1-5, with 10 bases matching TRBD1. Germline V gene lookup returns CDR1 MNHEY and CDR2 SMNVEV (reference sequence). J gave up 7 bases and V 6 bases, and 9 bases lay outside the gene matches. This CDR3 has 15 amino acids. CDR3 bases: TGTGCCAGCAGATCCGACAGGGGGCGAGGACAGCCCCAGCATTTT. Protein: CASRSDRGRGQPQHF.

This clone was seen once. The rearrangement uses TRBV15 and TRBJ2-7; D is unclear. Germline V gene data show CDR1 as LNHNV and CDR2 as YYDKDF (reference sequence). Trimming pared 0 bases from V and 1 base from J, leaving 10 bases between. This CDR3 has 15 amino acids. The CDR3 DNA reads TGTGCCACCAGCAGAGACCGTCCAGCTTCCTACGAGCAGTACTTC. Amino acid sequence: CATSRDRPASYEQYF. The full variable domain, with the rest looked up from reference TRBV15 and TRBJ2-7, is DAMVIQNPRYQVTQFGKPVTLSCSQTLNHNVMYWYQQKSSQAPKLLFHYYDKDFNNEADTPDNFQSRRPNTSFCFLDIRSPGLGDTAMYLCATSRDRPASYEQYFGPGTRLTVT.

The CDR3: CASSLDRGSEKLFF. CDR3 sequence (DNA): TGTGCCAGCAGCTTAGACAGGGGGAGTGAAAAACTGTTTTTT. The chain employs TRBV7-2 and TRBJ1-4; 8 bases agree with TRBD1. J gave up 7 bases and V 1 base, and 2 bases lay outside the gene matches. The CDR3 covers 14 residues. Germline CDR1 reads SGHTA; CDR2 reads FQGNSA.

This clone has a single count. V usage is TRBV7-3 and J usage is TRBJ2-2; 11 bases map to TRBD1. Germline trimming cut 5 bases from V and 6 bases from J; bases unmatched to any gene: 5. Looked up from germline, CDR1 is SGHTA and CDR2 is FQGTGA. This CDR3 contains 15 residues. The CDR3 region has the DNA TGTGCCAGCAGCCCCCCGGGACAGGGGGCCGGGGAGCTGTTTTTT. Protein sequence: CASSPPGQGAGELFF.

This clone has a single count. V is TRBV2 and J is TRBJ1-5; D might be TRBD1 (5 bases). V gave up 6 bases and J gave up 3 bases, with 9 bases separating them. CDR1 is SNHLY and CDR2 is FYNNEI in the germline V gene. This CDR3 has 13 residues. CDR3 amino acids: CASRGRPNQPQHF. The DNA of the CDR3 is TGTGCCAGCAGGGGACGGCCCAATCAGCCCCAGCATTTT. Combining the CDR3 with reference TRBV2 and TRBJ1-5 gives the whole variable domain EPEVTQTPSHQVTQMGQEVILRCVPISNHLYFYWYRQILGQKVEFLVSFYNNEISEKSEIFDDQFSVERPDGSNFTLKIRSTKLEDSAMYFCASRGRPNQPQHFGDGTRLSIL.

V usage is TRBV2 and J usage is TRBJ1-2; D perhaps matches TRBD1 (6 bases). This CDR3 has 14 amino acids. Germline V gives CDR1 SNHLY, CDR2 FYNNEI. The V end lost 6 bases, the J end lost 2 bases, and 13 bases lay between the germline ends. The CDR3 nucleotides are TGTGCCAGCAGAACAGGGAGTGAAAACTATGGCTACACCTTC. Translation gives CASRTGSENYGYTF. The variable domain in full, completed from reference TRBV2 and TRBJ1-2, reads EPEVTQTPSHQVTQMGQEVILRCVPISNHLYFYWYRQILGQKVEFLVSFYNNEISEKSEIFDDQFSVERPDGSNFTLKIRSTKLEDSAMYFCASRTGSENYGYTFGSGTRLTVV.

This clone occurred once. The V call is TRBV19, the J call TRBJ1-2, with D maybe TRBD1 (6 bases). In germline, CDR1 is LNHDA, CDR2 SQIVND (reference sequence). This CDR3 has 13 amino acids. Trimming pared 4 bases from V and 8 bases from J, leaving 14 bases between. The CDR3 is CASSTTGAGGYTF. The CDR3 DNA is TGTGCCAGTAGTACCACGGGGGCGGGAGGCTACACCTTC. Full variable domain (remainder filled in from reference TRBV19 and TRBJ1-2): DGGITQSPKYLFRKEGQNVTLSCEQNLNHDAMYWYRQDPGQGLRLIYYSQIVNDFQKGDIAEGYSVSREKKESFPLTVTSAQKNPTAFYLCASSTTGAGGYTFGSGTRLTVV.

The genes are TRBV7-9 and TRBJ2-7, with a tentative D call TRBD1 (6 bases). Germline-derived CDR1 and CDR2 are SEHNR and FQNEAQ (reference sequence). The ends were cut back, 3 bases at V and 4 bases at J, with 13 bases in the middle. The CDR3 is made up of 14 amino acids. The CDR3 bases are TGTGCCAGCAGCTTGACAGGCCCTCGGTACGAGCAGTACTTC. Encoded protein: CASSLTGPRYEQYF.

The chain couples TRBV3-1 (or the pseudogene TRBV3-2) to TRBJ2-1, with D perhaps TRBD2 (5 bases). Germline CDR1 LGHDT, CDR2 YNNKEL (reference sequence). The CDR3 spans 13 residues. V was clipped by 4 bases and J by 10 bases, with 14 bases between them. The CDR3 sequence: CASSLTGSREQFF. For the CDR3, the DNA is TGTGCCAGCAGCCTGACGGGGAGTAGGGAGCAGTTCTTC.

The chain carries TRBV5-8 and TRBJ1-5; maybe TRBD1 (5 bases). Germline V CDR1 and CDR2: SGHTS, YDEGEE. Trimming took 5 bases from V and 6 from J, leaving 18 bases between them. This CDR3 spans 15 amino acids. CDR3 sequence reads: CASRARDAAAQPQHF. The CDR3 bases are TGTGCCAGCAGGGCCAGGGACGCAGCGGCTCAGCCCCAGCATTTT.

This clone was seen more than once but under ten times. The V call is TRBV11-3, the J call TRBJ1-5; TRBD1 might be the D (5 bases). This CDR3 has 17 residues. V dropped 0 bases and J dropped 5 bases, with 17 bases sitting between them. Germline CDR1 and CDR2: SGHNT and YENEEA. In DNA, the CDR3 is TGTGCCAGCAGCTTAGAGAGCACCCCAGGGAAGGATCAGCCCCAGCATTTT. Translation gives CASSLESTPGKDQPQHF.

In this sample, this clone turned up once. This chain joins TRBV28 and TRBJ1-2; 10 bases agree with TRBD1. The junction had 4 bases not matched to a gene; V was cut back by 4 bases and J by 2 bases. CDR1 is MDHEN and CDR2 is SYDVKM in the germline V gene. The CDR3 loop spans 15 amino acids. CDR3 protein: CASSSPGQGNYGYTF. CDR3 nucleotides: TGTGCCAGCAGTTCCCCGGGACAGGGGAACTATGGCTACACCTTC.

V is TRBV2 and J is TRBJ2-7; tentative D call: TRBD1 (5 bases). This CDR3 has 13 residues. Germline V gives CDR1 SNHLY, CDR2 FYNNEI. Trimming pared 5 bases from V and 3 bases from J, leaving 11 bases between. CDR3 protein: CASSFTQGYEQYF. For the CDR3, the DNA is TGTGCCAGCAGTTTTACCCAGGGCTACGAGCAGTACTTC.

The chain employs TRBV28 and TRBJ2-5; the match to TRBD2 covers 8 bases. Unmatched junction bases numbered 7, after V lost 6 bases and J lost 1 base. This CDR3 comprises 15 residues. Germline V CDR1 and CDR2: MDHEN, SYDVKM. CDR3 region: CASSPPTSGQETQYF. Here the CDR3 DNA reads TGTGCCAGCAGCCCCCCTACTAGCGGCCAAGAGACCCAGTACTTC.

The rearrangement joins TRBV5-1 to TRBJ1-2, with TRBD1 identical over 10 bases. The J segment lost 1 base and the V segment lost 3 bases, leaving 3 bases of the junction unmatched. This CDR3 is 15 amino acids long. Germline loops: CDR1 SGHRS, CDR2 YFSETQ. CDR3 protein: CASSSGTGDNYGYTF. CDR3 nucleotide sequence: TGCGCCAGCAGCTCAGGGACAGGGGATAACTATGGCTACACCTTC.

This rearrangement joins TRBV28 to TRBJ1-5; D is undetermined. CDR1 MDHEN and CDR2 SYDVKM come from the germline V gene. The germline V and J ends were trimmed by 2 bases and 3 bases, with 8 bases remaining between them. This CDR3 is built from 14 residues. The CDR3 DNA is TGTGCCAGCAGTTTAGTCTCCCCCAATCAGCCCCAGCATTTT. Its protein is CASSLVSPNQPQHF.

The genes are TRBV28 and TRBJ1-1; a possible D gene is TRBD1 (6 bases). V was cut by 6 bases and J by 4 bases, with 21 bases left in between. From germline, CDR1 is MDHEN and CDR2 SYDVKM. The CDR3 contains 16 residues. Here the CDR3 DNA reads TGTGCCAGCAGCCCCCCCGGGGGCAAACGAGGCACTGAAGCTTTCTTT. Translated, it gives CASSPPGGKRGTEAFF.

The chain recombines TRBV5-1 with TRBJ2-3; a weak D match, TRBD2 (6 bases). Between the trimmed V and J ends, which lost 9 bases and 5 bases, there was a span of 13 bases. Germline loops: CDR1 SGHRS, CDR2 YFSETQ. There are 12 residues in the CDR3. The chain's CDR3 is CATSSVGDTQYF. DNA of the CDR3: TGCGCCACCTCTAGCGTGGGAGATACGCAGTATTTT.

The rearrangement uses TRBV7-9 and TRBJ1-6; 9 nucleotides agree with TRBD1. The germline CDR1 and CDR2 sequences are SEHNR and FQNEAQ (reference sequence). V dropped 5 bases and J dropped 10; count of bases not matched to a gene: 6. This CDR3 spans 14 amino acids. CDR3 amino acids: CASSPPGQGSPLHF. Here the CDR3 DNA reads TGTGCCAGCAGCCCGCCGGGACAGGGCTCACCCCTCCACTTT.

This clone has only a few counts. The junction shows a germline mismatch at one end, possibly a read error. The chain joins TRBV2 to TRBJ2-2; 8 nucleotides agree with TRBD2. Germline loops: CDR1 SNHLY, CDR2 FYNNEI. This CDR3 spans 14 amino acids. CDR3 sequence (DNA): TGCTCGGCCAGCGGGGGAATAAGGACCGGGGAGCTGTTTTTT. Translating it yields CSASGGIRTGELFF.

The gene calls are TRBV6-1 and TRBJ1-4; D not certain. V was cut by 0 bases and J by 0 bases, with 8 bases left in between. This CDR3 region has 16 residues. Germline-derived CDR1 and CDR2 are MNHNS and SASEGT. This CDR3 reads CASSEALGATNEKLFF. In DNA, the CDR3 is TGTGCCAGCAGTGAAGCGCTGGGTGCAACTAATGAAAAACTGTTTTTT.

The CDR3: CASSPWGSTSYEQYF. For the CDR3, the DNA is TGTGCCAGCAGCCCCTGGGGGTCCACCTCCTACGAGCAGTACTTC. V is TRBV6-5 and J is TRBJ2-7; possibly TRBD1 or TRBD2 for D (5 bases each). There are 15 residues in the CDR3. The germline V and J ends were trimmed by 6 bases and 0 bases, with 15 bases remaining between them. The V gene's germline CDR1 is MNHEY and CDR2 SVGAGI.

The chain couples TRBV7-8 to TRBJ1-1, with D tentatively TRBD1 (6 bases). Looked up from germline, CDR1 is SGHVS and CDR2 is FQNEAQ. The CDR3 spans 15 residues. V lost 1 base and J 5 bases, leaving 14 bases between the germline ends. In DNA, the CDR3 is TGTGCCAGCAGCTTAGGGGTCAGGGGCTATACTGAAGCTTTCTTT. As protein: CASSLGVRGYTEAFF.

Turning to this clone: This sample includes further DNA sequences coding for the same CDR3. The CDR3 spells CASSEGDEQYF. CDR3 sequence (DNA): TGTGCCAGCTCCGAAGGGGACGAGCAGTACTTC. This sequence joins TRBV18 and TRBJ2-7, with D possibly matching TRBD1 (5 bases). Trimming left V 6 bases short and J 5 bases short, with 8 bases between. The CDR3 contains 11 residues. Germline assignment: CDR1 KGHSH and CDR2 LQKENI.

This clone came up once. The V call is TRBV25-1, the J call TRBJ2-2; 9 bases fit TRBD2. This CDR3 has 18 residues. Per germline, CDR1 MGHDK and CDR2 SYGVNS. V lost 3 bases to trimming and J lost 7 bases; unmatched junction nucleotides: 15. The CDR3: CASSDPTGAGGTVGELFF. Written as DNA, the CDR3 is TGTGCCAGCAGTGATCCCACAGGAGCGGGGGGTACTGTCGGGGAGCTGTTTTTT.

The chain is built from TRBV30 and TRBJ1-2; TRBD1 aligns across 8 bases. Germline V lookup: CDR1 GTSNPN, CDR2 SVGIG (reference sequence). V lost 2 bases and J lost 2; bases outside the gene matches: 4. This CDR3 is built from 14 residues. CDR3 in DNA: TGTGCCTGGAGTTCCGGACAGGGAAACTATGGCTACACCTTC. It encodes CAWSSGQGNYGYTF.

J is TRBJ1-6 and V is TRBV2; D is undetermined. V was shortened by 4 bases and J by 10 bases, with 11 bases between the two germline ends. This CDR3 has 13 residues. Looked up from germline, CDR1 is SNHLY and CDR2 is FYNNEI. The CDR3 reads CASSGARPSPLHF. CDR3 nucleotide sequence: TGTGCCAGCAGTGGGGCCAGGCCATCACCCCTCCACTTT.